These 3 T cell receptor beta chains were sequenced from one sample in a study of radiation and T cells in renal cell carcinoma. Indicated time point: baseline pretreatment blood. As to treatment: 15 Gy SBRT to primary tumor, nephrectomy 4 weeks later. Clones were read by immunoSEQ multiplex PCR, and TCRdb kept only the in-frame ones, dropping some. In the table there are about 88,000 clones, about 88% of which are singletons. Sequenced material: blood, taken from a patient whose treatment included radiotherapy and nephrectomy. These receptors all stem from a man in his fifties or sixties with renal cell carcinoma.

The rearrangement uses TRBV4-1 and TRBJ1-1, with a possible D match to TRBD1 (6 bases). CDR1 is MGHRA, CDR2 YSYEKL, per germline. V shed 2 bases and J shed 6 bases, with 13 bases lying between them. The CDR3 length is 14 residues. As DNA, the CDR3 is TGCGCCAGCAGCCAACTCACAGGGAGATCTGAAGCTTTCTTT. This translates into CASSQLTGRSEAFF.

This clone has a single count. CDR3 amino acids: CASSPVRGDTQYF. In DNA form, the CDR3 reads TGTGCCAGCTCACCGGTACGAGGAGATACGCAGTATTTT. This chain joins TRBV18 and TRBJ2-3, with no clear D. Germline V CDR1 and CDR2: KGHSH, LQKENI. Trimming cost V 3 bases and J 5 bases, with 9 bases left between them. This CDR3 comprises 13 residues.

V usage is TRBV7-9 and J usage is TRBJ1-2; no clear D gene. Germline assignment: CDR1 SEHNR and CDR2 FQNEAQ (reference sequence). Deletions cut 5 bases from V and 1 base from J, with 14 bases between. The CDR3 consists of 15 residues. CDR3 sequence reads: CASSRDPQRNYGYTF. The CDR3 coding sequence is TGTGCCAGCAGCCGCGACCCTCAGCGTAACTATGGCTACACCTTC.